Reported below is one T cell receptor beta chain. Its antigen is unknown. The same CDR3 is also encoded by other DNA sequences in this sample. The data were obtained in a study of cytomegalovirus exposure and HLA in healthy donors. Whole-study findings and limits: Prior analysis indicated that the majority of TCR beta V segments exhibited productivity approximately 87% or approximately 30% of the time. Upon later analysis, HLA-associated TCR beta chains proved more clonally expanded than other, equally common chains. Some V segments could not be told apart, so they were left out, TRBV6-2 and TRBV6-3 among them.

This CDR3 is built from 16 residues. V was cut by 2 bases and J by 4 bases, with 15 bases left in between. Germline CDR1 is MGHRA and CDR2 is YSYEKL. Everyone who donated was a healthy bone marrow donor. 13 Jbeta primers and 60 Vbeta primers were used for the PCR. Sequencing used immunoSEQ multiplex PCR; TCRdb keeps in-frame clones, though not all of them. The table shows over 150,000 clones, with around 73% occurring only once. The source is a woman in her twenties or thirties in good health and CMV-seronegative. Sequenced sample: PBMCs. V and J are TRBV4-1 and TRBJ1-5; no firm D call. The DNA for the CDR3 is TGCGCCAGCAGCCAAAGGCAGGCTGAGATTAATCAGCCCCAGCATTTT. This translates into CASSQRQAEINQPQHF.